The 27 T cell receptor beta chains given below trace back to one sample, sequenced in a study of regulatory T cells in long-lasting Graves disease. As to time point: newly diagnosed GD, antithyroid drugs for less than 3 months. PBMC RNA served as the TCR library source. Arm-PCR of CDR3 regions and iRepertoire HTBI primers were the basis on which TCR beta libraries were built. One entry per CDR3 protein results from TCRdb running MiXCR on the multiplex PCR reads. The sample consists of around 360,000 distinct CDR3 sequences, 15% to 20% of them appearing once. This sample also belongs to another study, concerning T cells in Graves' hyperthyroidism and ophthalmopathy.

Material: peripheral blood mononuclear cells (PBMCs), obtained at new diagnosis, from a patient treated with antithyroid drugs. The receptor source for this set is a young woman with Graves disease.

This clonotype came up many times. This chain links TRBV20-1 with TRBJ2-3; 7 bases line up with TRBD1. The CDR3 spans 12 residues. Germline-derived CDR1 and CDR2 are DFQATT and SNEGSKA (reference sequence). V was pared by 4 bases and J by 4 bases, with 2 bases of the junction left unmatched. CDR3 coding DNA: TGCAGTGCTAAACAGGGGTCAGATACGCAGTATTTT. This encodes CSAKQGSDTQYF.

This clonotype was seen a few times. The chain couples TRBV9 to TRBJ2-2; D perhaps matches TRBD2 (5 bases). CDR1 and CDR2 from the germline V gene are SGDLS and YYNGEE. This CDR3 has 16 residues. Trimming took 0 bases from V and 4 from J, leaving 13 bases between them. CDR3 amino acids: CASSVDFGVGTGELFF. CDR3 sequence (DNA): TGTGCCAGCAGCGTAGATTTCGGGGTCGGCACCGGGGAGCTGTTTTTT.

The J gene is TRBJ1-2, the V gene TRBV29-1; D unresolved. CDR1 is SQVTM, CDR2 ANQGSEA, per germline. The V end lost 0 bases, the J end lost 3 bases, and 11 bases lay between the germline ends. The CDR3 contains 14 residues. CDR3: CSVEDWAGDYGYTF. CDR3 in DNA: TGCAGCGTTGAAGATTGGGCAGGCGACTATGGCTACACCTTC.

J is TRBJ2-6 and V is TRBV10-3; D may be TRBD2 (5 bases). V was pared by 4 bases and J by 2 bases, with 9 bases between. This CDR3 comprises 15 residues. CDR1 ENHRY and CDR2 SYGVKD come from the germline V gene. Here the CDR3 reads CAISGTEAGANVLTF. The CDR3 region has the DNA TGTGCCATCAGTGGGACGGAGGCTGGGGCCAACGTCCTGACTTTC.

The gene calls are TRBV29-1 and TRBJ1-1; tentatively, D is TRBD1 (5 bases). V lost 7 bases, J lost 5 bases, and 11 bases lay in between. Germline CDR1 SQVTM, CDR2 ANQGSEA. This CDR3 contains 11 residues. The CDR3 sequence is CSARGETEAFF. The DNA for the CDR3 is TGCAGCGCACGGGGGGAAACTGAAGCTTTCTTT. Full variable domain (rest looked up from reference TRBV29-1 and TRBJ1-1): SAVISQKPSRDICQRGTSLTIQCQVDSQVTMMFWYRQQPGQSLTLIATANQGSEATYESGFVIDKFPISRPNLTFSTLTVSNMSPEDSSIYLCSARGETEAFFGQGTRLTVV.

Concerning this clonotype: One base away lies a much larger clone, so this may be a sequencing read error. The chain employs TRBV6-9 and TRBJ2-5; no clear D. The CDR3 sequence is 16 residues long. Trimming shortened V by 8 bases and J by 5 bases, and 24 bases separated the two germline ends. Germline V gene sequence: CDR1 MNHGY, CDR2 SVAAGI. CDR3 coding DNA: TGTGCCAGCGGTTTTCGTTTAGGGTCGACGGCGGAGACCCAGTACTTC. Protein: CASGFRLGSTAETQYF.

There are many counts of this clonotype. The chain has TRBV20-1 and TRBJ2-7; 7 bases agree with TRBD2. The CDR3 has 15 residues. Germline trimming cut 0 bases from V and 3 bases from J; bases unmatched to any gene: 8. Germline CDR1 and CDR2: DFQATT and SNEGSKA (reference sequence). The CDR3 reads CSARDVAGRDYEQYF. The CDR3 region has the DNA TGCAGTGCTAGAGATGTGGCGGGGAGGGACTACGAGCAGTACTTC.

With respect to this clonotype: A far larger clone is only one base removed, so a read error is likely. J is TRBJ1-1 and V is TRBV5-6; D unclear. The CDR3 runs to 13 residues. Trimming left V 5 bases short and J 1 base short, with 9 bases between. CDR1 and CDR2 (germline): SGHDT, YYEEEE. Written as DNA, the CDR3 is TGTGCCAGCAGTGAACCCGGGAACACTGAAGCTTTCTTT. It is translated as CASSEPGNTEAFF.

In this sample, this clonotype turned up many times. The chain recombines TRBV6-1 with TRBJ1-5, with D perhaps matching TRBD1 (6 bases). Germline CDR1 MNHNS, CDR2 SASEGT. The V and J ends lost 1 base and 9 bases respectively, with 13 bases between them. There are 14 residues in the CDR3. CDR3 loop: CASSEGTAFVPQHF. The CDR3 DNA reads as TGTGCCAGCAGTGAAGGGACAGCGTTTGTGCCCCAGCATTTT.

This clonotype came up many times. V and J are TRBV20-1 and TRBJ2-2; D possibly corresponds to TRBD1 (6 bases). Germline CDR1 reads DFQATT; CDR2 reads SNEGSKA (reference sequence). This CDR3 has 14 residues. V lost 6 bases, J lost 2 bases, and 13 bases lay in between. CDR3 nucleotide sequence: TGCAGTGCCTTCCAGGGGTTAAACACCGGGGAGCTGTTTTTT. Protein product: CSAFQGLNTGELFF.

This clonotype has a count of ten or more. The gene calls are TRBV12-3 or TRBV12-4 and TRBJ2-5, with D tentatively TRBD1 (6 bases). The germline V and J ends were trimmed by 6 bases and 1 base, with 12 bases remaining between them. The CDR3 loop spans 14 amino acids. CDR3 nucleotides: TGTGCCAGCAGCCTGGTCAGGGGCCAAGAGACCCAGTACTTC. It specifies CASSLVRGQETQYF.

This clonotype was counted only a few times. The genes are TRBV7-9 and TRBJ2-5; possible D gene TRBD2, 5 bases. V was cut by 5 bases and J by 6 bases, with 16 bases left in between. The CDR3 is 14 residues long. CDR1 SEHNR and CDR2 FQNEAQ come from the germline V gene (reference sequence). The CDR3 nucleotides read TGTGCCAGCAGCCAGGAGGCTACGGGGAAGACCCAGTACTTC. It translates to CASSQEATGKTQYF.

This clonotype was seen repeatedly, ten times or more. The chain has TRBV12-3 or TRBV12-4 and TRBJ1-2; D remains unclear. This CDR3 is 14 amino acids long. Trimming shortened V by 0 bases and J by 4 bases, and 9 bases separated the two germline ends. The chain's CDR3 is CASSLALVGYGYTF. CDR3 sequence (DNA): TGTGCCAGCAGTTTAGCGCTTGTCGGCTATGGCTACACCTTC.

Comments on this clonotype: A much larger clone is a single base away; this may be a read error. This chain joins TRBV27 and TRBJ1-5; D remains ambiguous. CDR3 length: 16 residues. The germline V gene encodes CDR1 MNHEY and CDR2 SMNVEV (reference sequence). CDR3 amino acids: CAGSSRPGDSNQPQHF. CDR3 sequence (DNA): TGTGCCGGCAGTTCACGGCCCGGGGATAGCAATCAGCCCCAGCATTTT.

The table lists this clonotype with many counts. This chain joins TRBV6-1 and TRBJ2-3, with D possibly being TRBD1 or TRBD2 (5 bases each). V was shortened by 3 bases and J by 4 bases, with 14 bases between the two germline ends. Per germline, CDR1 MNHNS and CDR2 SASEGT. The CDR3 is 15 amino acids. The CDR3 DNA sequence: TGTGCCAGCAGTGACAGGGTGAGGGGCGCAGATACGCAGTATTTT. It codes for CASSDRVRGADTQYF.

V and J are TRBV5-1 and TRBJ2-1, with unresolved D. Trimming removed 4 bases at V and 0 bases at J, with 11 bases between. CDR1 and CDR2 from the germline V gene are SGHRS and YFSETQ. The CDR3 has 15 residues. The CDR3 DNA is TGCGCCAGCAGCGTAAGGGCTAGCTCCTACAATGAGCAGTTCTTC. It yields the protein CASSVRASSYNEQFF.

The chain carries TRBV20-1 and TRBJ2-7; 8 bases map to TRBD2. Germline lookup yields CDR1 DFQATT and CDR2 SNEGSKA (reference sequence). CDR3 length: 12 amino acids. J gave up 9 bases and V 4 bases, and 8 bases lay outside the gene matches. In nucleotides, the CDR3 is TGCAGTGCTAATCAGCGGGGGCCCCGGCAGTACTTC. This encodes CSANQRGPRQYF.

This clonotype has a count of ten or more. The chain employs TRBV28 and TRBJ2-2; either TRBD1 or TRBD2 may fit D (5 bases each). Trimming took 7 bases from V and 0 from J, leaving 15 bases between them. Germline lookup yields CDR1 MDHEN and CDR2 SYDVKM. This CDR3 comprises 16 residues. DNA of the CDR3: TGTGCCAGCACCAAATGGGGGTTATCGAACACCGGGGAGCTGTTTTTT. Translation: CASTKWGLSNTGELFF. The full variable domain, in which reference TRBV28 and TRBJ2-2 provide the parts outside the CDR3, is DVKVTQSSRYLVKRTGEKVFLECVQDMDHENMFWYRQDPGLGLRLIYFSYDVKMKEKGDIPEGYSVSREKKERFSLILESASTNQTSMYLCASTKWGLSNTGELFFGEGSRLTVL.

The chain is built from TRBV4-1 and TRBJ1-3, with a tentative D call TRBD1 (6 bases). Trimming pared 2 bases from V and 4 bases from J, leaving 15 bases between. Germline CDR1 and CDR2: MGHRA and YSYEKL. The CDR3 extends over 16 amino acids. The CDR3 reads CASSQFPRDRGNTIYF. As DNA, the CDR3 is TGCGCCAGCAGCCAATTCCCCCGCGACAGGGGAAACACCATATATTTT.

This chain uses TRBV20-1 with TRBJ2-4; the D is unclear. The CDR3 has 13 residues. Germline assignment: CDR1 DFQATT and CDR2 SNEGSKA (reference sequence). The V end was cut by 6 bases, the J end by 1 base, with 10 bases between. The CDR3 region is CSAPSPAKNIQYF. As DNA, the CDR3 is TGCAGTGCACCAAGCCCGGCCAAAAACATTCAGTACTTC.

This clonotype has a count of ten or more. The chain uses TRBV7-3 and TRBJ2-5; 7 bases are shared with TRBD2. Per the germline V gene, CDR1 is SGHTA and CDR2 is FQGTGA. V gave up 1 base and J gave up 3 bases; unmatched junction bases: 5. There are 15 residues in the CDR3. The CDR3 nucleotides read TGTGCCAGCAGCTTAAATGGGGGGGGGGAAGAGACCCAGTACTTC. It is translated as CASSLNGGGEETQYF.

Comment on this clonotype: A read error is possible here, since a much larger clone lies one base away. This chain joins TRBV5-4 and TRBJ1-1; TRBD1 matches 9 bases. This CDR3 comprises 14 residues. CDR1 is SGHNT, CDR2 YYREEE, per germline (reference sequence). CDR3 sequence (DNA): TGTGCCAGCAGCCAAGACAGGGGGAACACTGAAGTTTTCTTT. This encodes CASSQDRGNTEVFF.

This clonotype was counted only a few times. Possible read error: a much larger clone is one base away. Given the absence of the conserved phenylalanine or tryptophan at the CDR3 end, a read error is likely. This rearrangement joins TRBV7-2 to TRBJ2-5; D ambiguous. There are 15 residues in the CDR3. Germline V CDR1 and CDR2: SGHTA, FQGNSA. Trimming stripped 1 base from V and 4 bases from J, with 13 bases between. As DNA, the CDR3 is TGTGCCAGCAGCTTAGTTCTCTACGCCTCAGAGACCCAGTACTCC. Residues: CASSLVLYASETQYS.

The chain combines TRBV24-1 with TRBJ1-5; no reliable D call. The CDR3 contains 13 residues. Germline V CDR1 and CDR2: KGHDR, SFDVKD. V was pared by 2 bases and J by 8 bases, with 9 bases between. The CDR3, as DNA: TGTGCCACCAGTGATTCCCCCTCTAAGCCCCAGCATTTT. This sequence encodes CATSDSPSKPQHF.

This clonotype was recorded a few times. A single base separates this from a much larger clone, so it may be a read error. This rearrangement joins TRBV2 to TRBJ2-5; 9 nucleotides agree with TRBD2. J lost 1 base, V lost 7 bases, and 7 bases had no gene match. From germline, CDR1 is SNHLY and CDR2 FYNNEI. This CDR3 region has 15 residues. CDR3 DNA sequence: TGTGCCAGCAATGGGGGACTAGCAGTCCAAGAGACCCAGTACTTC. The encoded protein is CASNGGLAVQETQYF.

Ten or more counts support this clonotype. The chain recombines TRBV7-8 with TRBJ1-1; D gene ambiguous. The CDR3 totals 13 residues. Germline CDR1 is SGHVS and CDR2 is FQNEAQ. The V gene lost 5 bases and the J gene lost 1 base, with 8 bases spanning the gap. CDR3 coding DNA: TGTGCCAGCAGCGGCCCGGGGAACACTGAAGCTTTCTTT. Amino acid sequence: CASSGPGNTEAFF.

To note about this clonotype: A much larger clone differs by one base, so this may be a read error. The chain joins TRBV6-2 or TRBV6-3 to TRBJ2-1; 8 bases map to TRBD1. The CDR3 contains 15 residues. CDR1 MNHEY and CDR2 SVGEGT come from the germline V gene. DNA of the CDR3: TGTGCCAGCAGTTACGGACAGGGCGTCTACAATGGGCAGTTCTTC. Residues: CASSYGQGVYNGQFF.